These 21 T cell receptor beta chains originate from one sample sequenced in a study of control samples from healthy donors and cancer patients. Method: immunoSEQ multiplex PCR; TCRdb's copy keeps in-frame clones and lacks some. The sample consists of 90,000 to 100,000 clones, around three quarters of them appearing once. Sequenced sample: blood. These receptors were taken from a woman aged 25 to 39 in good health.

This clone was detected a few times. J is TRBJ1-6 and V is TRBV2; 9 bases align to TRBD1. This CDR3 contains 14 residues. V lost 5 bases and J lost 10; bases outside the gene matches: 6. Germline V gene sequence: CDR1 SNHLY, CDR2 FYNNEI. CDR3 bases: TGTGCCAGCAGTTCGGGACAGGGAAGCTCACCCCTCCACTTT. It codes for CASSSGQGSSPLHF.

The chain joins TRBV4-3 to TRBJ1-2; possible D gene TRBD1, 5 bases. The CDR3 runs to 13 residues. In germline, CDR1 is LGHNA, CDR2 YSLEER. Trimming pared 1 base from V and 8 bases from J, leaving 11 bases between. CDR3 amino acids: CASSQVKGYGYTF. The CDR3 DNA reads as TGCGCCAGCAGCCAAGTTAAGGGGTACGGCTACACCTTC.

The chain employs TRBV30 and TRBJ2-3; weak D call: TRBD2 (6 bases). V lost 4 bases to trimming and J lost 1 base, with 12 bases between them. The CDR3 has 14 amino acids. Germline CDR1 GTSNPN, CDR2 SVGIG (reference sequence). The CDR3 region is CAWTRRGGTDTQYF. The CDR3 bases are TGTGCCTGGACACGGCGGGGAGGCACAGATACGCAGTATTTT. The variable domain in full, completed from reference TRBV30 and TRBJ2-3, reads SQTIHQWPATLVQPVGSPLSLECTVEGTSNPNLYWYRQAAGRGLQLLFYSVGIGQISSEVPQNLSASRPQDRQFILSSKKLLLSDSGFYLCAWTRRGGTDTQYFGPGTRLTVL.

V and J are TRBV9 and TRBJ1-4, with D unresolved. V lost 0 bases, J lost 4 bases, and 4 bases lay in between. CDR3 size: 13 residues. Germline V gene data show CDR1 as SGDLS and CDR2 as YYNGEE. The CDR3 nucleotides are TGTGCCAGCAGCGTAGGAGTTAATGAAAAACTGTTTTTT. Translation: CASSVGVNEKLFF.

The rearrangement joins TRBV10-1 to TRBJ2-7, with D possibly being TRBD1 (6 bases). V was clipped by 4 bases and J by 0 bases, with 10 bases between them. The CDR3 contains 14 residues. Germline V lookup: CDR1 WNHNN, CDR2 SYGVQD (reference sequence). CDR3 coding DNA: TGCGCCAGCAGTGCAGGGGATAGCTCCTACGAGCAGTACTTC. Translation gives CASSAGDSSYEQYF.

This clone was recorded once. In DNA form, the CDR3 reads TGTGCCAGCAGCCAGGGACTAGCGGGGGGGAACGAGACCCAGTACTTC. Translating gives CASSQGLAGGNETQYF. This sequence joins TRBV7-7 and TRBJ2-5; TRBD2 matches at 16 bases. The CDR3 consists of 16 residues. After removal of 5 bases from V and 5 bases from J, the junction contained 5 bases not matched to a gene. CDR1 is SSHAT and CDR2 is FNYEAQ in the germline V gene (reference sequence).

The CDR3 bases are TGTGCCAGCTCGGAAGACAGGGGGCGGAATGAGCAGTACTTC. This codes for CASSEDRGRNEQYF. V and J are TRBV18 and TRBJ2-7, with 10 positions matching TRBD1. The germline V gene has CDR1 KGHSH and CDR2 LQKENI. Trimming took 6 bases from V and 7 from J; bases not matched to a gene: 9. The CDR3 totals 14 residues.

On this clone itself: One end of the junction is discordant with germline, which a read error may explain. This sequence joins TRBV7-7 and TRBJ2-7, with D maybe TRBD1 (5 bases). CDR1 SSHAT and CDR2 FNYEAQ come from the germline V gene (reference sequence). The CDR3 runs to 14 residues. CDR3 region: CASSLGGASYEQYF. The CDR3, as DNA: TGTGCTAGCAGCTTAGGTGGGGCCTCCTACGAGCAGTACTTC.

This clone was seen a single time. This chain connects TRBV18 to TRBJ1-1; perhaps TRBD1 as D (5 bases). Germline assignment: CDR1 KGHSH and CDR2 LQKENI. Trimming removed 3 bases at V and 4 bases at J, with 18 bases between. The CDR3 covers 16 residues. CDR3 sequence reads: CASSPRGMGRGTEAFF. The CDR3, as DNA: TGTGCCAGCTCACCCCGAGGGATGGGACGTGGCACTGAAGCTTTCTTT.

The gene calls are TRBV6-2 or TRBV6-3 and TRBJ1-4; D gene ambiguous. V was shortened by 5 bases and J by 6 bases, with 16 bases between the two germline ends. Looked up from germline, CDR1 is MNHEY and CDR2 is SVGEGT. CDR3 length: 15 residues. CDR3 region: CASSPWAGRDEKLFF. In DNA form, the CDR3 reads TGTGCCAGCAGTCCCTGGGCAGGACGGGATGAAAAACTGTTTTTT.

V is TRBV14 and J is TRBJ1-4; no clear D. Trimming shortened V by 1 base and J by 8 bases, and 5 bases separated the two germline ends. Germline CDR1 reads SGHDN; CDR2 reads FVKESK. This CDR3 region has 12 residues. The CDR3 region has the DNA TGTGCCAGCAGCCAAGGCAGCGAAAAACTGTTTTTT. This sequence encodes CASSQGSEKLFF.

This clone was seen a few times. The chain employs TRBV4-3 and TRBJ1-1, with a possible D match to TRBD1 (5 bases). Between the trimmed V and J ends, which lost 1 base and 1 base, there was a span of 13 bases. This CDR3 has 16 residues. Germline V CDR1 and CDR2: LGHNA, YSLEER. CDR3 loop: CASSQGGLGANTEAFF. For the CDR3, the DNA is TGCGCCAGCAGCCAAGGAGGCCTAGGGGCGAACACTGAAGCTTTCTTT.

This clone ranks as medium-sized. This chain joins TRBV13 and TRBJ1-5, with 9 bases aligning to TRBD1. Germline assignment: CDR1 PRHDT and CDR2 FYEKMQ (reference sequence). The CDR3 consists of 14 residues. The V and J ends lost 5 bases and 7 bases, in that order; junction bases with no gene match: 6. The CDR3 sequence: CASSSGQGQQPQHF. The CDR3 DNA is TGTGCCAGCAGCAGCGGACAGGGGCAACAGCCCCAGCATTTT.

The rearrangement joins TRBV4-1 to TRBJ1-4; D is uncertain. The CDR3 runs 15 residues. V was clipped by 2 bases and J by 8 bases, with 15 bases between them. Germline CDR1 reads MGHRA; CDR2 reads YSYEKL. The CDR3 nucleotides read TGCGCCAGCAGCCAATTGGGAAGCGGCGTGGAAAAACTGTTTTTT. Protein: CASSQLGSGVEKLFF.

The V gene is TRBV11-2, the J gene TRBJ2-3, with 7 bases fitting TRBD1. The CDR3 spans 16 residues. CDR1 and CDR2 (germline): SGHAT, FQNNGV. The J segment lost 0 bases and the V segment lost 1 base, leaving 4 bases of the junction unmatched. This CDR3 reads CASSLGETGSTDTQYF. The CDR3 bases are TGTGCCAGCAGCTTAGGTGAGACAGGGAGCACAGATACGCAGTATTTT.

This chain links TRBV6-5 with TRBJ1-1; no definite D call. This CDR3 has 14 amino acids. Trimming took 6 bases from V and 0 from J, leaving 11 bases between them. Germline CDR1 MNHEY, CDR2 SVGAGI. Here the CDR3 DNA reads TGTGCCAGCAGGATCTGGATCTTGAACACTGAAGCTTTCTTT. The encoded protein is CASRIWILNTEAFF.

V and J are TRBV6-5 and TRBJ2-1; D is ambiguous. The CDR3 consists of 12 residues. Germline V gene lookup returns CDR1 MNHEY and CDR2 SVGAGI. Trimming shortened V by 5 bases and J by 10 bases, and 12 bases separated the two germline ends. The CDR3 is CASSLGVGEQFF. As DNA, the CDR3 is TGTGCCAGCAGTCTTGGGGTGGGAGAGCAGTTCTTC.

The genes are TRBV28 and TRBJ2-7; D gene ambiguous. Looked up from germline, CDR1 is MDHEN and CDR2 is SYDVKM. This CDR3 has 12 residues. V dropped 2 bases and J dropped 3 bases, with 5 bases sitting between them. The chain's CDR3 is CASSLVLYEQYF. DNA for the CDR3: TGTGCCAGCAGTTTAGTGCTCTACGAGCAGTACTTC.

This clone was detected only once. The gene calls are TRBV5-1 and TRBJ2-2; D is unclear. CDR3 length equals 16 residues. Germline V lookup: CDR1 SGHRS, CDR2 YFSETQ. V lost 0 bases to trimming and J lost 1 base, with 10 bases between them. The CDR3 loop reads CASSLGPNGNTGELFF. The CDR3 nucleotides are TGCGCCAGCAGCTTGGGCCCTAACGGGAACACCGGGGAGCTGTTTTTT.

This chain uses TRBV30 with TRBJ1-3; no firm D call. This CDR3 has 13 residues. Looked up from germline, CDR1 is GTSNPN and CDR2 is SVGIG (reference sequence). V was pared by 3 bases and J by 0 bases, with 6 bases between. The CDR3 nucleotides read TGTGCCTGGAGGGAAAGCTCTGGAAACACCATATATTTT. This gives the protein CAWRESSGNTIYF.

Worth noting for this clone: Lacking the conserved final phenylalanine or tryptophan, this CDR3 likely reflects a read error. The limits of the CDR3 on the DNA are not certain, so only TCRdb's listed CDR3 is given. The gene calls are TRBV4-3 and TRBJ2-6. The CDR3 adds up to 10 amino acids, both ends counted. Germline loops: CDR1 LGHNA, CDR2 YSLEER. CDR3: CASSPRASPQ.